This TCR beta chain was recovered during a study of beta chain features in type 1 diabetes. V lost 4 bases and J lost 1; bases outside the gene matches: 3. The CDR3 contains 15 residues. CDR1 is LNHDA and CDR2 is SQIVND in the germline V gene (reference sequence). All of the isolated RNA was reverse transcribed, so expressed TCRB transcripts were sequenced. Method: immunoSEQ multiplex PCR; TCRdb's copy keeps in-frame clones and lacks some. This table holds 120,000 to 150,000 clones, roughly 10% found once. The sample consisted of central memory CD4+ T cells from blood. This chain joins TRBV19 and TRBJ1-3, with TRBD1 matching over 8 bases. This sequence was found in a woman between 40 and 55 years old in good health. CDR3 sequence: CASSTDRASGNTIYF. CDR3 in DNA: TGTGCCAGTAGTACGGACAGGGCTTCTGGAAACACCATATATTTT.